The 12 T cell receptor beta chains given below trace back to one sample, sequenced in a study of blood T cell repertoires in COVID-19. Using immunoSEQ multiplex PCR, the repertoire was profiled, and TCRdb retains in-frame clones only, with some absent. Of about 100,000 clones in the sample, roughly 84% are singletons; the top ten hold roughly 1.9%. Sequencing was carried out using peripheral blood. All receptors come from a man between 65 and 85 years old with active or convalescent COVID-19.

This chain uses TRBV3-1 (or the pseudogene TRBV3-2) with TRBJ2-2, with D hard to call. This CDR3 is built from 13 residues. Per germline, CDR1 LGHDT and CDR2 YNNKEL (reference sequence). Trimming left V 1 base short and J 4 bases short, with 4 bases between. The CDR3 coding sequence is TGTGCCAGCAGCCAAGGTCTCACCGGGGAGCTGTTTTTT. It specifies CASSQGLTGELFF.

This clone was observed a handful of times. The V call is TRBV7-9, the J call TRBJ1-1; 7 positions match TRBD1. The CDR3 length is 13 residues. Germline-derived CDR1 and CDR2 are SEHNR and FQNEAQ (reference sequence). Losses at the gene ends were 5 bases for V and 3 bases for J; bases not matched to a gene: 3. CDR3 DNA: TGTGCCAGCAGCAAAACAGGGGACACTGAAGCTTTCTTT. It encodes CASSKTGDTEAFF.

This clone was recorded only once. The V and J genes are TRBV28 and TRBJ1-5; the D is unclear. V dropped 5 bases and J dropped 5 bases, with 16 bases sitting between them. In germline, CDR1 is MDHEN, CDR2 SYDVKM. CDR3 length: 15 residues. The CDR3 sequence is CASSRDGEGHQPQHF. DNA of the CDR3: TGTGCCAGCAGTCGAGACGGGGAAGGGCATCAGCCCCAGCATTTT.

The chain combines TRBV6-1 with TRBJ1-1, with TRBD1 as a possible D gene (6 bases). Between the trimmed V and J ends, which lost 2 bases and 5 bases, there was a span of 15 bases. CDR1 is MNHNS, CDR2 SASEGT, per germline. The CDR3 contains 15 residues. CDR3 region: CASSEWVRGHTEAFF. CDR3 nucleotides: TGTGCCAGCAGTGAATGGGTCAGGGGTCATACTGAAGCTTTCTTT.

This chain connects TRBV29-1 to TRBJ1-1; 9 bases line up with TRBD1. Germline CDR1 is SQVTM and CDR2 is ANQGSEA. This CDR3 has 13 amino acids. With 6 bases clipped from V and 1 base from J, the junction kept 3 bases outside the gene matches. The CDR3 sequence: CSVRTGANTEAFF. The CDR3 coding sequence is TGCAGCGTCAGGACAGGGGCGAACACTGAAGCTTTCTTT. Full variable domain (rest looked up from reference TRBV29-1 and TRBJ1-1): SAVISQKPSRDICQRGTSLTIQCQVDSQVTMMFWYRQQPGQSLTLIATANQGSEATYESGFVIDKFPISRPNLTFSTLTVSNMSPEDSSIYLCSVRTGANTEAFFGQGTRLTVV.

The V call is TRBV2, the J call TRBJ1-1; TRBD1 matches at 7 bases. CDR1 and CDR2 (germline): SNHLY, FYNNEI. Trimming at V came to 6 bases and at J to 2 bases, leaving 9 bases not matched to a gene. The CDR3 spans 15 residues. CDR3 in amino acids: CASRLIGGGNTEAFF. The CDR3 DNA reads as TGTGCCAGCAGACTGATAGGGGGCGGAAACACTGAAGCTTTCTTT.

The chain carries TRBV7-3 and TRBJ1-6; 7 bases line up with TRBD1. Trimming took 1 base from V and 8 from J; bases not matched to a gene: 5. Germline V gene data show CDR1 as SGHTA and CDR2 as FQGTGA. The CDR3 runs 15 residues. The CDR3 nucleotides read TGTGCCAGCAGCTTAATGGCAGGGGGAGATTCACCCCTCCACTTT. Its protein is CASSLMAGGDSPLHF. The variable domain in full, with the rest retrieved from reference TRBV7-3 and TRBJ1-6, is GAGVSQTPSNKVTEKGKYVELRCDPISGHTALYWYRQSLGQGPEFLIYFQGTGAADDSGLPNDRFFAVRPEGSVSTLKIQRTERGDSAVYLCASSLMAGGDSPLHFGNGTRLTVT.

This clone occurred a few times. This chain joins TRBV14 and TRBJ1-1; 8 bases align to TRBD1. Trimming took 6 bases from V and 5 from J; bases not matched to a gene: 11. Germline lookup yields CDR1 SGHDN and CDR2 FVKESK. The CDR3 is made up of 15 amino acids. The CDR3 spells CASRQLDRVGTEAFF. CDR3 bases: TGTGCCAGCAGGCAACTGGACAGGGTGGGAACTGAAGCTTTCTTT.

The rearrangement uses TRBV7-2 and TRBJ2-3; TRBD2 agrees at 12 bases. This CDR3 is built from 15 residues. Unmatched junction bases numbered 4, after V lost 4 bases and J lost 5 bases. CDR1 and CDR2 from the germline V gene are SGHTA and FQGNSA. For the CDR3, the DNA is TGTGCCAGCAGCTCTAGCGGGGGGGCGGGAGATACGCAGTATTTT. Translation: CASSSSGGAGDTQYF.

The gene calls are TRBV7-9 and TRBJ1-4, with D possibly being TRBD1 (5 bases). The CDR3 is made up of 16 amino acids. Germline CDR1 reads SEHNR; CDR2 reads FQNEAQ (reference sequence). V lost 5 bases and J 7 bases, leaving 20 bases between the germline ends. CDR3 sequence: CASSRLKPGSSEKLFF. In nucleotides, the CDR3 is TGTGCCAGCAGCCGCCTCAAGCCAGGGTCTTCTGAAAAACTGTTTTTT.

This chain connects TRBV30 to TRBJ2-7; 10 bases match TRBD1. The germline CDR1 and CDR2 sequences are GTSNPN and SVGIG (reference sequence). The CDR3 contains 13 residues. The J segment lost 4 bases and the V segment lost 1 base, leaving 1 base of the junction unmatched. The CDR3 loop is CAWSGGQGYEQYF. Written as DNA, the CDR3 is TGTGCCTGGAGTGGGGGACAGGGGTACGAGCAGTACTTC.

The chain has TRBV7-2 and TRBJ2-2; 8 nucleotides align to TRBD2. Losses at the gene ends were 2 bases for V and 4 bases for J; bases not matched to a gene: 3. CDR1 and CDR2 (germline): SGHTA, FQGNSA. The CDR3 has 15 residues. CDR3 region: CASSLSGGVTGELFF. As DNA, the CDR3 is TGTGCCAGCAGCTTAAGCGGGGGAGTCACCGGGGAGCTGTTTTTT.